The clone carrying this T cell receptor beta chain was seen more than once but under ten times. The sample belongs to a study of early T cells in non-severe SARS-CoV-2 infection. CDR3 length equals 14 residues. V dropped 4 bases and J dropped 3 bases, with 13 bases sitting between them. Germline-derived CDR1 and CDR2 are SGDLS and YYNGEE. TCRdb reanalysed the 5' RACE reads using MiXCR and keeps one entry per CDR3 protein. This sample has 50,000 to 65,000 distinct CDR3 sequences, with under 15% found just once. Sequencing was carried out using whole blood. The receptor was isolated from an adult who was a healthcare worker with PCR-confirmed SARS-CoV-2 infection or an uninfected control (not recorded which). This chain uses TRBV9 with TRBJ1-1; maybe TRBD1 (6 bases). DNA for the CDR3: TGTGCCAGCAGCCCTACAGGGTTGTACACTGAAGCTTTCTTT. It encodes CASSPTGLYTEAFF.